This T cell receptor (beta chain) derives from a study of T-cell memory formation after mild COVID-19. In regard to this clonotype: Its target is unknown.

The TCR alpha and TCR beta cDNA libraries, bearing sample barcodes and UMIs, were generated by 5'RACE using constant-segment primers. MiXCR, applied by TCRdb to the 5' RACE reads, yields one record per CDR3 protein. The sample has about 90,000 distinct CDR3 sequences; more than 12% are singletons. CDR3 length: 16 amino acids. Trimming stripped 4 bases from V and 0 bases from J, with 15 bases between. Points from the study as a whole: Those CD4+ clones that contracted were mainly in CM and EM (CD8+ ones in EMRA). SARS-CoV-2 specificity was not confirmed for second-wave clones peaking on day 37.

The receptor was isolated from a man aged 18 to 35 who had mild COVID-19 (a few samples of this study predate the infection). Cell type and time point are not known. V is TRBV12-3 or TRBV12-4 and J is TRBJ1-1; the D gene is possibly TRBD1 (5 bases). The sample taken for sequencing was PBMCs or a T cell subset sorted from them (not recorded which). The CDR3 reads CASSSRGEGLNTEAFF. CDR3 bases: TGTGCCAGCAGTTCCCGGGGGGAGGGGCTGAACACTGAAGCTTTCTTT.